A single TCR beta chain is shown here with its context. Trimming removed 4 bases at V and 4 bases at J, with 15 bases between. CDR1 and CDR2 (germline): SGDLS, YYNGEE. The CDR3 is 15 amino acids. This record belongs to a study of blood T cell repertoires in COVID-19. Only in-frame clones appear in the TCRdb table, and some are missing; sequencing was by immunoSEQ multiplex PCR. The repertoire holds under 450,000 clones, 80% to 95% seen once, with around 0.94% in the top ten. The gene calls are TRBV9 and TRBJ1-5; D is perhaps TRBD1 (5 bases). The TCR was taken from a woman between 40 and 55 years old who had been exposed to COVID-19. The sample consisted of PBMCs or T cells enriched from blood (not recorded which). The CDR3 spells CASSPQGLRNQPQHF. In DNA form, the CDR3 reads TGTGCCAGCAGCCCCCAGGGACTTCGTAATCAGCCCCAGCATTTT.